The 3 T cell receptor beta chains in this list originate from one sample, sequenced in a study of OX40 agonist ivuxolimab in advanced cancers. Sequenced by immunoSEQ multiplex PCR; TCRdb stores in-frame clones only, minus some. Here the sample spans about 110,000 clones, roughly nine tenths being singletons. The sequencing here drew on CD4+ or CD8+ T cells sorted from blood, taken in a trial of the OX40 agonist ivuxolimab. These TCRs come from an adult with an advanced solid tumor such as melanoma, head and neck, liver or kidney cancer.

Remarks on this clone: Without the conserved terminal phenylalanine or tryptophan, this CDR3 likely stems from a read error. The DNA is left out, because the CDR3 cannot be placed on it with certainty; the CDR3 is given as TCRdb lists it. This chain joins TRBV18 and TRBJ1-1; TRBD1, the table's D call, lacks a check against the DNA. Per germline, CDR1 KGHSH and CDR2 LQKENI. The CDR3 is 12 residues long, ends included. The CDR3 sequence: CASSPGQGAAPI.

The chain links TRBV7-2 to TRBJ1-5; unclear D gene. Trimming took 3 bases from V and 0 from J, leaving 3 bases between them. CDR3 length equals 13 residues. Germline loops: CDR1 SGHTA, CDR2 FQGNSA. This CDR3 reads CASSFHSNQPQHF. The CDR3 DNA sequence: TGTGCCAGCAGCTTCCATAGCAATCAGCCCCAGCATTTT.

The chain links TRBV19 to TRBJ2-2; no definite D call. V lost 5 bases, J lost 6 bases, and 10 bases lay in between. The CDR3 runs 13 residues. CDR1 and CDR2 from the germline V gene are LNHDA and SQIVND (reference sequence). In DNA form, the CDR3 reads TGTGCCAGTAGTGCCTGGCCGGCCGGGGAGCTGTTTTTT. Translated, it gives CASSAWPAGELFF.